These 5 T cell receptor beta chains came from one sample sequenced in a study of OX40 agonist ivuxolimab in advanced cancers. TCRdb's copy holds only in-frame clones and misses some; the assay was immunoSEQ multiplex PCR. The table has nearly 80,000 clones, 84% seen once; the top ten hold around a quarter. The sample in question was CD4+ or CD8+ T cells sorted from blood, obtained in a trial of the OX40 agonist ivuxolimab. These receptors came from an adult with an advanced solid tumor such as melanoma, head and neck, liver or kidney cancer.

The chain couples TRBV6-1 to TRBJ1-2; no reliable D call. Deletions cut 1 base from V and 8 bases from J, with 8 bases between. Germline V gives CDR1 MNHNS, CDR2 SASEGT. The CDR3 totals 12 residues. CDR3 coding DNA: TGTGCCAGCAGTGAAGGACCACGGGGCTACACCTTC. It codes for CASSEGPRGYTF.

This sequence joins TRBV5-1 and TRBJ1-1; D gene ambiguous. Trimming cost V 5 bases and J 5 bases, with 10 bases left between them. In germline, CDR1 is SGHRS, CDR2 YFSETQ. The CDR3 is 12 residues long. This chain's CDR3 is CASREEGTEAFF. CDR3 sequence (DNA): TGCGCCAGCAGGGAAGAAGGGACTGAAGCTTTCTTT.

The CDR3 region is CASSYPGQIDTEAFF. The CDR3 DNA reads as TGTGCCAGCAGTTACCCGGGACAGATCGACACTGAAGCTTTCTTT. The gene calls are TRBV6-6 and TRBJ1-1; 7 nucleotides line up with TRBD1. Germline assignment: CDR1 MNHNY and CDR2 SVGAGI (reference sequence). The CDR3 covers 15 residues. The V and J ends lost 2 bases and 3 bases, in that order; junction bases with no gene match: 6.

The rearrangement links TRBV2 to TRBJ2-5, with D possibly being TRBD2 (5 bases). Matching the DNA end better, TRBJ2-7 makes the J call doubtful. This CDR3 is built from 13 residues. Germline V gene sequence: CDR1 SNHLY, CDR2 FYNNEI. This chain's CDR3 is CASEGVGNYEQYF. CDR3 nucleotides: TGTGCCAGCGAGGGTGTGGGCAATTACGAGCAGTACTTC.

This clone was counted once. A junction boundary mismatches the germline segment, possibly from a read error. The same CDR3 can be traced to other DNA sequences in this sample. This CDR3 is CATSRVFTETITGELFF. CDR3 in DNA: TGCGCCACCAGCAGAGTGTTTACGGAAACGATCACCGGGGAGCTGTTTTTT. The V gene is TRBV15, the J gene TRBJ2-2; D unclear. This CDR3 is 17 amino acids long. Per the germline V gene, CDR1 is LNHNV and CDR2 is YYDKDF (reference sequence). The whole variable domain, remainder taken from reference TRBV15 and TRBJ2-2, is DAMVIQNPRYQVTQFGKPVTLSCSQTLNHNVMYWYQQKSSQAPKLLFHYYDKDFNNEADTPDNFQSRRPNTSFCFLDIRSPGLGDTAMYLCATSRVFTETITGELFFGEGSRLTVL.